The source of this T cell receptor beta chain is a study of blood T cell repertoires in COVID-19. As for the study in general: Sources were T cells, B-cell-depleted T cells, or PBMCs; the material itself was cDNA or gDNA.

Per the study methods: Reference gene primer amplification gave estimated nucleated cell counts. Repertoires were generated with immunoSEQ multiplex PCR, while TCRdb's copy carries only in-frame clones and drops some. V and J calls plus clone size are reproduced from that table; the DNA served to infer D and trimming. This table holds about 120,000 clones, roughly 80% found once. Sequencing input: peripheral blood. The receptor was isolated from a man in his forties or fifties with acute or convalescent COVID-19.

CDR3: CASRRGRLDYEQYV. As DNA, the CDR3 is TGTGCCAGCAGAAGGGGGCGCCTTGACTACGAGCAGTACGTC. This sequence joins TRBV2 and TRBJ2-7; TRBD1 matches at 7 bases. CDR3 length: 14 amino acids. Germline values: CDR1 SNHLY, CDR2 FYNNEI. The ends lost 6 bases at V and 3 bases at J; junction bases unmatched: 8.